In its sample, the clone carrying this T cell receptor beta chain was seen a few times. V was shortened by 5 bases and J by 5 bases, with 15 bases between the two germline ends. Germline CDR1 is SEHNR and CDR2 is FQNEAQ (reference sequence). The CDR3 is 15 amino acids. This specimen comes from a study of graft-versus-host responses after intestinal transplantation. Both intraepithelial and lamina propria lymphocytes were released by processing graft tissue. Profiling relied on immunoSEQ multiplex PCR, and the TCRdb table lists in-frame clones only, not all of them. The repertoire holds approximately 3,300 clones, with 79% as singletons.

The TCR sequence derives from a human patient who received an intestinal transplant, so some T cells may come from the graft donor. Source: ileum tissue, taken around 17 and 21 days after intestinal transplantation. V gene TRBV7-9 combines with J gene TRBJ1-4; D remains ambiguous. CDR3 in DNA: TGTGCCAGCAGCCCCCAGAGGCTTCCCAATGAAAAACTGTTTTTT. Translating it yields CASSPQRLPNEKLFF.